The 25 T cell receptor beta chains reported below all come from one sample, sequenced in a study of control samples from healthy donors and cancer patients. Sequencing was performed with immunoSEQ multiplex PCR; in TCRdb, only in-frame clones are kept and a portion is missing. The repertoire holds about 98,000 clones, with 70% to 80% as singletons. The sample taken for sequencing was blood. The receptor set was obtained from a woman aged 25 to 39 in good health.

This chain uses TRBV9 with TRBJ2-5; a possible D gene is TRBD2 (5 bases). This CDR3 is built from 14 residues. V was shortened by 4 bases and J by 2 bases, with 12 bases between the two germline ends. Germline V gene lookup returns CDR1 SGDLS and CDR2 YYNGEE. CDR3: CASSQVSGQETQYF. The DNA of the CDR3 is TGTGCCAGCAGCCAAGTGAGCGGTCAAGAGACCCAGTACTTC.

The chain employs TRBV6-5 and TRBJ2-5, with D possibly TRBD2 on 6 matching bases. The length of the CDR3 is 15 residues. The germline V and J ends were trimmed by 0 bases and 4 bases, with 12 bases remaining between them. The germline CDR1 and CDR2 sequences are MNHEY and SVGAGI. Here the CDR3 reads CASSYSAGSGETQYF. DNA for the CDR3: TGTGCCAGCAGTTACTCTGCGGGAAGTGGAGAGACCCAGTACTTC.

The table lists this clone with a few counts. The rearrangement links TRBV29-1 to TRBJ1-2; maybe TRBD1 (6 bases). The CDR3 sequence is 13 residues long. Trimming stripped 4 bases from V and 4 bases from J, with 13 bases between. In germline, CDR1 is SQVTM, CDR2 ANQGSEA. CDR3 bases: TGCAGCGTTGCTAGAGGAGGGGGCTATGGCTACACCTTC. Its protein product is CSVARGGGYGYTF.

J is TRBJ2-3 and V is TRBV5-3; D remains unclear. TRBV5-3 is noted as an ORF with a role that remains uncertain. Trimming cost V 6 bases and J 6 bases, with 5 bases left between them. The CDR3 consists of 10 residues. The CDR3, as DNA: TGTGCCAGAATTGTCGATACGCAGTATTTT. Protein: CARIVDTQYF.

CDR3: CASSPTSTVYNSPLHF. In DNA, the CDR3 is TGCGCCAGCAGCCCCACCTCGACGGTATATAATTCACCCCTCCACTTT. The V and J genes are TRBV4-3 and TRBJ1-6; D call uncertain. This CDR3 contains 16 residues. Trimming pared 4 bases from V and 4 bases from J, leaving 14 bases between. Per germline, CDR1 LGHNA and CDR2 YSLEER.

This clone appeared a few times. V gene TRBV5-1 combines with J gene TRBJ1-1; possible D gene TRBD1, 6 bases. Germline CDR1 and CDR2: SGHRS and YFSETQ. V was shortened by 3 bases and J by 5 bases, with 11 bases between the two germline ends. The CDR3 runs 13 residues. The DNA of the CDR3 is TGCGCCAGCAGCTGGGCCGGGACAACTGAAGCTTTCTTT. It encodes CASSWAGTTEAFF.

V and J are TRBV30 and TRBJ1-1; D call uncertain. Germline CDR1 is GTSNPN and CDR2 is SVGIG (reference sequence). Between the trimmed V and J ends, which lost 3 bases and 8 bases, there was a span of 13 bases. This CDR3 region has 12 residues. The CDR3 coding sequence is TGTGCCTGGAGCAAAAACTCCGGGGAAGCTTTCTTT. The encoded protein is CAWSKNSGEAFF.

The chain links TRBV27 to TRBJ1-2; 7 bases fit TRBD1. In germline, CDR1 is MNHEY, CDR2 SMNVEV (reference sequence). Unmatched junction bases numbered 11, after V lost 5 bases and J lost 8 bases. The CDR3 loop spans 14 amino acids. The CDR3 sequence is CASSRDLRGEGYTF. The CDR3 DNA reads TGTGCCAGCAGTCGCGATCTCAGGGGGGAGGGCTACACCTTC.

CDR3 coding DNA: TGTGCCAGCAGCGAGCCGACAGGGTCTAGTTCGGCTAACTATGGCTACACCTTC. This codes for CASSEPTGSSSANYGYTF. V gene TRBV4-2 combines with J gene TRBJ1-2; 7 nucleotides agree with TRBD1. The CDR3 length is 18 residues. V shed 5 bases and J 0 bases; nucleotides not matched to a gene: 15. In germline, CDR1 is LGHNA, CDR2 YNFKEQ.

The chain couples TRBV6-6 to TRBJ2-7; TRBD1 aligns across 8 bases. CDR3 size: 15 residues. Per germline, CDR1 MNHNY and CDR2 SVGAGI (reference sequence). Trimming took 5 bases from V and 0 from J; bases not matched to a gene: 6. CDR3 amino acids: CASSPRTGNSYEQYF. CDR3 sequence (DNA): TGTGCCAGCAGTCCCAGGACAGGGAACTCCTACGAGCAGTACTTC.

The chain couples TRBV3-1 (or the pseudogene TRBV3-2) to TRBJ2-3; 7 positions match TRBD2. The length of the CDR3 is 14 residues. The germline V gene has CDR1 LGHDT and CDR2 YNNKEL (reference sequence). Losses at the gene ends were 4 bases for V and 6 bases for J; bases not matched to a gene: 7. CDR3 region: CASSRTSFRDTQYF. The CDR3 coding sequence is TGTGCCAGCAGCCGGACTAGTTTTCGGGATACGCAGTATTTT.

This sequence joins TRBV10-1 and TRBJ2-7; the match to TRBD2 covers 8 bases. Germline CDR1 is WNHNN and CDR2 is SYGVQD (reference sequence). The CDR3 length is 15 residues. V shed 0 bases and J 3 bases; nucleotides not matched to a gene: 4. The CDR3 DNA follows: TGCGCCAGCAGTGAGTCTGCGGGGGGATTCTACGAGCAGTACTTC. Translating it yields CASSESAGGFYEQYF.

This chain connects TRBV5-6 to TRBJ1-1; D gene uncertain. The germline gives CDR1 SGHDT, CDR2 YYEEEE. Between the trimmed V and J ends, which lost 4 bases and 4 bases, there was a span of 14 bases. The CDR3 is 14 amino acids. The CDR3 region has the DNA TGTGCCAGCAGCGTCGCCGTTGCCGGCACTGAAGCTTTCTTT. Protein: CASSVAVAGTEAFF.

The V and J genes are TRBV27 and TRBJ1-1, with D perhaps TRBD1 (5 bases). The CDR3 extends over 17 amino acids. Germline CDR1 reads MNHEY; CDR2 reads SMNVEV (reference sequence). V gave up 5 bases and J gave up 0 bases, with 19 bases separating them. In DNA, the CDR3 is TGTGCCAGCAGTATTACAGGTTCATTCGGGGTGAACACTGAAGCTTTCTTT. This codes for CASSITGSFGVNTEAFF.

This clone was counted ten times or more. This rearrangement joins TRBV20-1 to TRBJ1-2; D gene ambiguous. V lost 3 bases and J lost 14, with 13 bases in between. The CDR3 totals 10 residues. CDR1 is DFQATT and CDR2 is SNEGSKA in the germline V gene (reference sequence). The CDR3 loop reads CSASTGITTF. The CDR3 nucleotides read TGCAGTGCTAGTACCGGCATAACTACCTTC.

The chain is built from TRBV6-5 and TRBJ2-1, with D perhaps being TRBD1 or TRBD2 (5 bases each). Germline V gene sequence: CDR1 MNHEY, CDR2 SVGAGI. The length of the CDR3 is 13 residues. V lost 2 bases to trimming and J lost 8 bases, with 10 bases between them. The CDR3 protein is CASSYRDGYEQFF. In nucleotides, the CDR3 is TGTGCCAGCAGTTACCGGGACGGTTATGAGCAGTTCTTC.

The V and J genes are TRBV3-1 (or the pseudogene TRBV3-2) and TRBJ1-6; 10 nucleotides line up with TRBD1. Germline V gives CDR1 LGHDT, CDR2 YNNKEL (reference sequence). V lost 4 bases and J lost 7; bases outside the gene matches: 13. CDR3 length: 18 amino acids. CDR3 DNA: TGTGCCAGCAGCCCCCGCCCCGGGACAGGGGCTATGAATTCACCCCTCCACTTT. Translating it yields CASSPRPGTGAMNSPLHF.

This clone was detected a few times. Other DNA sequences in the sample encode the same CDR3. The rearrangement joins TRBV4-3 to TRBJ1-6; a possible D gene is TRBD1 (6 bases). This CDR3 has 16 residues. Trimming stripped 2 bases from V and 9 bases from J, with 17 bases between. Germline values: CDR1 LGHNA, CDR2 YSLEER. The DNA of the CDR3 is TGCGCCAGCAGCCAAAGTAGGGGAGGGGGGGGTTCACCCCTCCACTTT. Its protein product is CASSQSRGGGGSPLHF.

The V and J genes are TRBV5-6 and TRBJ2-3, with a possible D match to TRBD2 (5 bases). CDR1 SGHDT and CDR2 YYEEEE come from the germline V gene. V was clipped by 2 bases and J by 1 base, with 11 bases between them. The CDR3 has 15 amino acids. CDR3 protein: CASSLKRTRTDTQYF. As DNA, the CDR3 is TGTGCCAGCAGCTTAAAACGGACTCGCACAGATACGCAGTATTTT.

The chain carries TRBV11-2 and TRBJ1-5, with D maybe TRBD1 (5 bases). In germline, CDR1 is SGHAT, CDR2 FQNNGV. The CDR3 is 14 amino acids. Trimming took 3 bases from V and 2 from J, leaving 8 bases between them. The CDR3 is CASSLQQGNQPQHF. In DNA, the CDR3 is TGTGCCAGCAGCTTGCAACAGGGCAATCAGCCCCAGCATTTT.

The genes are TRBV30 and TRBJ1-2; no clear D gene. CDR1 GTSNPN and CDR2 SVGIG come from the germline V gene (reference sequence). The length of the CDR3 is 14 residues. With 0 bases removed from V and 2 bases from J, the gap between germline ends came to 10 bases. Here the CDR3 DNA reads TGTGCCTGGAGTGTCTTATTGGGGAACTATGGCTACACCTTC. It codes for CAWSVLLGNYGYTF.

This clone was counted a few times. Other DNA variants within this sample encode the same CDR3. The chain couples TRBV6-2 or TRBV6-3 to TRBJ1-1; D is possibly TRBD1 (6 bases). Deletions cut 5 bases from V and 4 bases from J, with 17 bases between. Germline values: CDR1 MNHEY, CDR2 SVGEGT. The CDR3 is 15 residues long. CDR3 bases: TGTGCCAGCAGTACCGACAGGAACCTCCTCACTGAAGCTTTCTTT. Translation gives CASSTDRNLLTEAFF.

J is TRBJ1-3 and V is TRBV23-1; 10 nucleotides align to TRBD1. TRBV23-1 is marked as an open reading frame, function uncertain. J gave up 3 bases and V 5 bases, and 4 bases lay outside the gene matches. The CDR3 spans 15 residues. CDR3 amino acids: CASSARDRGGNTIYF. In nucleotides, the CDR3 is TGCGCCAGCAGTGCCCGGGACAGGGGTGGAAACACCATATATTTT.

The chain couples TRBV12-3 or TRBV12-4 to TRBJ1-4; no clear D. V was cut by 6 bases and J by 8 bases, with 13 bases left in between. The CDR3 extends over 13 amino acids. The CDR3 sequence is CASSPEGREKLFF. The CDR3 nucleotides are TGTGCCAGCAGCCCTGAAGGGAGGGAAAAACTGTTTTTT.

The rearrangement uses TRBV29-1 and TRBJ1-2, with D unclear. The germline V gene has CDR1 SQVTM and CDR2 ANQGSEA. V lost 4 bases, J lost 7 bases, and 16 bases lay in between. The CDR3 is 13 amino acids. CDR3: CSVGPRTFAGYTF. DNA of the CDR3: TGCAGCGTTGGGCCCCGGACTTTTGCTGGCTACACCTTC.